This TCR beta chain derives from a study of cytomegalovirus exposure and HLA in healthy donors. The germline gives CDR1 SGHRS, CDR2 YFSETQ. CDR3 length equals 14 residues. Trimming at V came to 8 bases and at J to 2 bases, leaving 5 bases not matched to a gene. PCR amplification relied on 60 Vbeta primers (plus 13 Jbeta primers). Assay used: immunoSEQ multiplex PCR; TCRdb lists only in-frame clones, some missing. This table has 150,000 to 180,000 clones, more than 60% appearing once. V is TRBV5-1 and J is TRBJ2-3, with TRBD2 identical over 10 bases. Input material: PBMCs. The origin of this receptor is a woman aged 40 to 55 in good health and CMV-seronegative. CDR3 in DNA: TGCGCCAGTTCAGCGGGAGGGTACACAGATACGCAGTATTTT. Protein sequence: CASSAGGYTDTQYF.